This T cell receptor beta chain was recovered during a study of T cells after yellow fever vaccination. Study-wide context: Where fractions had low cell numbers, libraries were prepared from them with the SMART-Seq v4 Ultra Low Input RNA kit.

This clonotype was counted at least ten times. TCRdb fed the 5' RACE reads into MiXCR, producing one record per CDR3 protein. Here the sample spans about 260,000 distinct CDR3 sequences, around 3.5% being singletons. The receptor was derived from a man in his late teens or twenties who received the YFV17D yellow fever vaccine. The sample in question was PBMCs, obtained 15 days after the yellow fever booster vaccination.

CDR3 residues: CASSLRLAESTDTQYF. DNA of the CDR3: TGTGCCAGCAGTCTCAGACTAGCGGAAAGCACAGATACGCAGTATTTT. This chain connects TRBV12-3 or TRBV12-4 to TRBJ2-3; 9 bases match TRBD2. This CDR3 is built from 16 residues. V lost 5 bases and J lost 0; bases outside the gene matches: 6.